This record concerns one TCR beta chain sequence. This CDR3 has 13 residues. V was cut by 0 bases and J by 10 bases, with 15 bases left in between. Germline V CDR1 and CDR2: GTSNPN, SVGIG (reference sequence). The sample originates from a study of PD-L1 blockade in urothelial cancer. In the study overall: Between 0 and 3 chemotherapy regimens preceded treatment for each patient. The researchers analyzed blood 3 weeks (second dose) and 6 weeks after treatment start. Blood gave a median around 140,000 T cells.

Spiking each PCR with synthetic TCR analog templates was performed. Some clones are missing from TCRdb's copy, which holds only in-frame ones; the method was immunoSEQ multiplex PCR. Among about 40,000 clones, around 83% were seen once, and the ten largest hold about 17%. V and J are TRBV30 and TRBJ1-1; D gene uncertain. The source of this sequence is a man aged 60-69 years with urothelial cancer. This specimen was PBMCs, taken around atezolizumab (anti-PD-L1) treatment. The CDR3 coding sequence is TGTGCCTGGAGTGTAATTCTTTCCGAGGGAGCTTTCTTT. It is translated as CAWSVILSEGAFF.